The 6 T cell receptor beta chains below come from one sample, sequenced in a study of T cells in Graves' hyperthyroidism and ophthalmopathy. RNA transcripts provided the source from which TCR beta CDR3 regions were amplified. The HTBI set primed first-round TCR CDR3 RT-PCR. Via MiXCR, TCRdb re-called the multiplex PCR reads, giving one row per CDR3 protein. The data hold hundreds of thousands of distinct CDR3 sequences, with 15% to 17% observed a single time. The specimen was blood. These receptors were taken from a woman younger than 30 with Graves' hyperthyroidism.

On this clonotype: A much larger clonotype is one base distant, so this may be a read error. The V gene is TRBV28, the J gene TRBJ2-7; 7 bases match TRBD2. The germline CDR1 and CDR2 sequences are MDHEN and SYDVKM. CDR3 length: 16 amino acids. The trim removed 3 bases at V and 2 bases at J, leaving 10 bases unmatched. In DNA, the CDR3 is TGTGCCAGCAGTTTCCTCCCTAGCGGCCCTACCTACGAGCAGTACTTC. Translation: CASSFLPSGPTYEQYF.

Concerning this clonotype: This clone may be a read error of a much larger clone one base away. Given the absence of the conserved phenylalanine or tryptophan at the CDR3 end, a read error is likely. J is TRBJ1-6 and V is TRBV19; D uncertain. The CDR3 has 14 residues. Germline loops: CDR1 LNHDA, CDR2 SQIVND (reference sequence). V lost 7 bases, J lost 9 bases, and 16 bases lay in between. The CDR3 DNA is TGTGCCAGTACCCCGCCGGGATTGGCTTCACCCCTCCACCTT. Its protein product is CASTPPGLASPLHL.

Only a few counts were recorded for this clonotype. The chain combines TRBV6-1 with TRBJ2-7; no definite D call. Germline assignment: CDR1 MNHNS and CDR2 SASEGT. The CDR3 has 15 amino acids. V dropped 7 bases and J dropped 0 bases, with 16 bases sitting between them. DNA for the CDR3: TGTGCCAGCACCTCCGTGGCTTACAGCTCCTACGAGCAGTACTTC. It encodes CASTSVAYSSYEQYF.

This clonotype has at least ten counts. The rearrangement uses TRBV7-3 and TRBJ1-4; 8 bases map to TRBD1. The CDR3 length is 13 residues. In germline, CDR1 is SGHTA, CDR2 FQGTGA. With V trimmed by 3 bases and J by 10 bases, 4 bases remained unmatched. CDR3: CASSFTGGGKLFF. In nucleotides, the CDR3 is TGTGCCAGCAGCTTCACAGGGGGTGGAAAACTGTTTTTT.

This clonotype occurred a few times. The gene calls are TRBV19 and TRBJ1-2; 10 bases line up with TRBD1. From germline, CDR1 is LNHDA and CDR2 SQIVND (reference sequence). After removal of 1 base from V and 7 bases from J, the junction contained 6 bases not matched to a gene. There are 15 residues in the CDR3. The CDR3 DNA reads TGTGCCAGTAGTATAGTGACAGGGGGCAAAACTGGCTACACCTTC. This translates into CASSIVTGGKTGYTF.

The CDR3 loop reads CASSDGAPGADTQYF. The CDR3 DNA follows: TGCGCCAGCAGTGACGGGGCCCCCGGCGCAGATACGCAGTATTTT. The chain joins TRBV5-1 to TRBJ2-3; the D call may be TRBD1 or TRBD2 (5 bases each). The CDR3 contains 15 residues. V gave up 5 bases and J gave up 4 bases, with 17 bases separating them. From germline, CDR1 is SGHRS and CDR2 YFSETQ.